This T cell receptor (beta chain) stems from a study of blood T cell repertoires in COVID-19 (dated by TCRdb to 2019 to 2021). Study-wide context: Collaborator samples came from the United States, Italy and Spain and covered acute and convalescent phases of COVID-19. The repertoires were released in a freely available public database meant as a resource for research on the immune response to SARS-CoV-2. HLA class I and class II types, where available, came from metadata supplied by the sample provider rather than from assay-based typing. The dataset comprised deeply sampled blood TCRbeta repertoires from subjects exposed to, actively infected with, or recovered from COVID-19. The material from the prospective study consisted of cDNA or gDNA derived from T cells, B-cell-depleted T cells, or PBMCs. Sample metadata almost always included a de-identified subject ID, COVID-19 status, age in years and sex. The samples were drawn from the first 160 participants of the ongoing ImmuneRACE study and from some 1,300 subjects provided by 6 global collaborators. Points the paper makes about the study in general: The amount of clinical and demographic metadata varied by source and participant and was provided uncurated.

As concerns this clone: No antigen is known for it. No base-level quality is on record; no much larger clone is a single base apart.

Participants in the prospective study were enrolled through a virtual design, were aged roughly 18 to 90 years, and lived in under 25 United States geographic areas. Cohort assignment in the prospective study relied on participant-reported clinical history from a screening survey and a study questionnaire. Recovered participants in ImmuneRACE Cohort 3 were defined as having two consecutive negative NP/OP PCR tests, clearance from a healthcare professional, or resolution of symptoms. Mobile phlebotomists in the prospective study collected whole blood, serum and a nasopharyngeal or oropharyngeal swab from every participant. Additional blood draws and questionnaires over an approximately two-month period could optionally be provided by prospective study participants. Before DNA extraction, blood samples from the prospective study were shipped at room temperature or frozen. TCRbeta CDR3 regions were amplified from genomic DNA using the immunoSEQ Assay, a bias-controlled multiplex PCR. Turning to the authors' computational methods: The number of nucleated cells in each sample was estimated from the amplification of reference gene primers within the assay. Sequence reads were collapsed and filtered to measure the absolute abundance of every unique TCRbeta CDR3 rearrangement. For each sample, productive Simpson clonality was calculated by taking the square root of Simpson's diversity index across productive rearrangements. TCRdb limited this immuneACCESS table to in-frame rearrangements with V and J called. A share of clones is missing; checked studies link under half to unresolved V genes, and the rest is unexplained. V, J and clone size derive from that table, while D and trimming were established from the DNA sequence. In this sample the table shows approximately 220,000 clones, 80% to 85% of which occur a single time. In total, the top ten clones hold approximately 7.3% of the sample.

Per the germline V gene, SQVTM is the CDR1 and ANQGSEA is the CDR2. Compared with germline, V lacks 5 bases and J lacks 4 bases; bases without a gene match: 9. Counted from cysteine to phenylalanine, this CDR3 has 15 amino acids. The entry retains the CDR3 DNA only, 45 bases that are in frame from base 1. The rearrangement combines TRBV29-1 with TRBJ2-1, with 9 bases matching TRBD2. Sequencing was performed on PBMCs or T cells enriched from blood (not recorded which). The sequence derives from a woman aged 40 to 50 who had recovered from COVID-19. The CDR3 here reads CSVRMRLAAYNEQFF. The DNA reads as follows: TGCAGCGTTCGGATGCGACTAGCGGCATACAATGAGCAGTTCTTC.